This T cell receptor (beta chain) was found in a study of T-cell reconstitution after alpha-beta-depleted transplantation in children. This clonotype has only a few counts. Preparation of the TCRbeta library was carried out with unique molecular identifiers. TCRdb reprocessed the PCR reads via MiXCR and lists one record per CDR3 protein. The sample has fewer than 95,000 distinct CDR3 sequences; 10% to 15% are singletons. V was cut by 1 base and J by 6 bases, with 7 bases left in between. The CDR3 consists of 13 residues. Germline V gene data show CDR1 as SEHNR and CDR2 as FQNEAQ (reference sequence). This chain joins TRBV7-9 and TRBJ2-1; D ambiguous. The material sequenced was PBMCs from the stem cell graft donor, taken from the stem cell graft. The sequence was collected from a human donor who donated a stem cell graft to a child with inherited bone marrow failure. The CDR3 coding sequence is TGTGCCAGCAGCTTAGGGTGGCTCAATGAGCAGTTCTTC. Residues: CASSLGWLNEQFF.